This T cell receptor (beta chain) was identified in a study of PD-1 blockade in classical Hodgkin lymphoma. General study findings and limits: Repertoires differed for reasons still undefined, possibly disease activity or prior therapy. Healthy donors were reported to have higher baseline TCR diversity than newly diagnosed patients.

Time point defined: newly diagnosed, previously untreated cHL patient sample. It was PBMCs in newly diagnosed, untreated classical Hodgkin lymphoma that served as comparison. The germline CDR1 and CDR2 sequences are SGHVS and FQNEAQ. With 5 bases removed from V and 0 bases from J, the gap between germline ends came to 17 bases. This CDR3 has 16 residues. Clones were read by immunoSEQ multiplex PCR, and TCRdb kept only the in-frame ones, dropping some. The sample gives over 60,000 clones, about 93% of which show up once; over 2.5% is in the top ten. A note on this clone: Its antigen is not identified.

The clonotype was recovered from a human donor with classical Hodgkin lymphoma. Source material: peripheral blood mononuclear cells (PBMCs). The rearrangement uses TRBV7-8 and TRBJ2-7; the D gene is possibly TRBD1 (5 bases). The CDR3, as DNA: TGTGCCAGCAGCCGTGATCCTGGGGCCACCTCCTACGAGCAGTACTTC. Protein sequence: CASSRDPGATSYEQYF.